The following is a T cell receptor (beta chain) sequence with its context. In the original workflow: The authors estimated nucleated cell counts from reference gene primer amplification. Sequencing was performed with immunoSEQ multiplex PCR; in TCRdb, only in-frame clones are kept and a portion is missing. For V, J and clone size, that table is used; D and trimming come from the DNA. The table has 220,000 or so clones, approximately 81% seen once; the top ten hold less than 6.5%. The data derive from a study of blood T cell repertoires in COVID-19. Overall study: Material from acute and convalescent COVID-19 was sourced from the United States, Italy and Spain. In each case, the material was cDNA or gDNA derived from T cells, B-cell-depleted T cells, or PBMCs.

Germline loops: CDR1 MNHEY, CDR2 SMNVEV (reference sequence). The ends lost 2 bases at V and 6 bases at J; junction bases unmatched: 9. The CDR3 runs 17 residues. This receptor was taken from a woman aged 55-70 years who had recovered from COVID-19. J is TRBJ2-7 and V is TRBV27; 14 bases map to TRBD2. Sequencing input: peripheral blood. CDR3 protein: CASSLTGLAGGLGEQYF. For the CDR3, the DNA is TGTGCCAGCAGTTTAACCGGACTAGCGGGGGGCCTAGGCGAGCAGTACTTC.